This TCR beta chain was captured by sequencing in a study of T cells in lung cancer brain metastases. The CDR3 contains 14 residues. Germline assignment: CDR1 SGHTA and CDR2 FQGTGA. Trimming removed 5 bases from V and 1 base from J; junction bases left unmatched: 3. Turning to this clone: In the same sample, other DNA sequences code for this CDR3.

Measured with immunoSEQ multiplex PCR; TCRdb has only the in-frame clones, and not every one. Found here are 5,000 to 6,500 clones, more than 75% of them singletons; the top ten hold roughly 6.2%. The chain joins TRBV7-3 to TRBJ1-1, with TRBD1 identical over 8 bases. The TCR comes from a man aged 45-65 years with non-small cell lung cancer that had spread to the brain. Sample: tumor tissue from a brain metastasis. The CDR3 here is CASSLRGPNTEAFF. CDR3 bases: TGTGCCAGCAGCCTCAGGGGGCCGAACACTGAAGCTTTCTTT.